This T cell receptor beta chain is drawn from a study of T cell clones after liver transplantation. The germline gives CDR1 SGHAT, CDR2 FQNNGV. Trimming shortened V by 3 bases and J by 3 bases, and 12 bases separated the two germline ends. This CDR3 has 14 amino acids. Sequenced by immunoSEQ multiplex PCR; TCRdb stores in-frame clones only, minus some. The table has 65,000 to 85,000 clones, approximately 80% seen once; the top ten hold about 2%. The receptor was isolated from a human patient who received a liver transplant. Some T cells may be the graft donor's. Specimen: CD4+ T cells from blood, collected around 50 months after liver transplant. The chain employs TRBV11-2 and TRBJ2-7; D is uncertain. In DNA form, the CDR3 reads TGTGCCAGCAGCTTCGACAAGGTGAGCTACGAGCAGTACTTC. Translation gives CASSFDKVSYEQYF.